The clone carrying this T cell receptor (beta chain) was found a few times. The antigen is undetermined. Study results and limitations: Tumor Treg TCRs overlapped most with tumor naive CD4+ cells.

After constant-region reverse-primer amplification, full-length variable regions underwent semi-nested PCR with Nested Universal Primer A. TCRdb re-called the 5' RACE reads through MiXCR, storing one row per CDR3 protein. The sample has 25,000 to 40,000 distinct CDR3 sequences; 20% to 30% are singletons. Trimming removed 4 bases from V and 2 bases from J, with 9 bases in between. Per germline, CDR1 SGHRS and CDR2 YFSETQ. The CDR3 is 14 amino acids. Input material: naive CD4+ T cells sorted from a lymph node. Subset noted: naive CD4+ T cells, CD4+CD45RA+CD25-. The clonotype comes from a female donor with breast cancer. This chain uses TRBV5-1 with TRBJ2-2; D is unclear. The CDR3 DNA reads TGCGCCAGCAGCCAAAGTTCCAACACCGGGGAGCTGTTTTTT. Residues: CASSQSSNTGELFF.